The sequence of this T cell receptor (beta chain) was determined in a study of T cell clonality in common variable immunodeficiency. Generated by immunoSEQ multiplex PCR, the TCRdb table keeps only in-frame clones and is missing some. This sample carries around 34,000 clones and no singletons, and over 0.95% goes to the top ten. Findings and limits, study-wide: In common variable immunodeficiency, TCR beta chains reportedly carried fewer deletions and N-nucleotide insertions. Authors noted CVID clonality's cause needs subpopulation repertoire sequencing.

This clone was recorded at least ten times. Its matching antigen is unknown. The read gets to within 3 residues of the CDR3 end, and the germline J gene fills in the rest. Germline V lookup: CDR1 MNHEY, CDR2 SMNVEV (reference sequence). The length of the CDR3 is 15 residues. V lost 3 bases to trimming and J lost 4 bases, with 15 bases between them. The chain combines TRBV27 with TRBJ1-2, with D maybe TRBD1 (6 bases). The source is a person between 18 and 75 years old in good health. Input material: peripheral blood mononuclear cells. The CDR3 sequence is CASSLTGYLFYGYTF. The DNA read from the CDR3 is TGTGCCAGCAGTTTGACAGGATACTTATTCTATGGC.